This T cell receptor (beta chain) derives from a study of cytomegalovirus exposure and HLA in healthy donors. J gave up 1 base and V 0 bases, and 6 bases lay outside the gene matches. The CDR3 contains 18 residues. Germline loops: CDR1 SGHDN, CDR2 FVKESK. It was with 60 Vbeta and 13 Jbeta primers that the PCR ran. TCRdb's table, derived via immunoSEQ multiplex PCR, lists solely in-frame clones and lacks some. The sample includes 110,000 to 150,000 clones, around 67% seen only once; the top ten take around 4.7%. The sequencing sample was made of PBMCs. The chain recombines TRBV14 with TRBJ1-2; 12 bases align to TRBD1. The sequence came from a man younger than 35 in good health and CMV-seropositive. This CDR3 is CASSQDWGQGASNYGYTF. DNA for the CDR3: TGTGCCAGCAGCCAAGATTGGGGACAGGGGGCGAGTAACTATGGCTACACCTTC.